This T cell receptor beta chain comes out of a study of blood T cell repertoires in COVID-19. Study information: What the recovered Cohort 3 donors had was two negative PCRs, clearance, or symptom resolution.

V was clipped by 6 bases and J by 5 bases; unmatched bases: 10. Germline-derived CDR1 and CDR2 are KGHSH and LQKENI. The CDR3 is made up of 15 amino acids. The repertoire was sequenced with immunoSEQ multiplex PCR; TCRdb's copy has only in-frame clones and lacks some. This table has 350,000 to 400,000 clones, more than 70% appearing once. This chain uses TRBV18 with TRBJ2-1; 7 bases match TRBD1. The TCR comes from a man aged 40-50 years in a cohort exposed to, infected with or recovered from COVID-19 (not recorded which). Material for sequencing was PBMCs or T cells enriched from blood (not recorded which). This CDR3 is CASSLKRQGNNEQFF. The CDR3 DNA is TGTGCCAGCTCTCTAAAGAGACAGGGTAACAATGAGCAGTTCTTC.